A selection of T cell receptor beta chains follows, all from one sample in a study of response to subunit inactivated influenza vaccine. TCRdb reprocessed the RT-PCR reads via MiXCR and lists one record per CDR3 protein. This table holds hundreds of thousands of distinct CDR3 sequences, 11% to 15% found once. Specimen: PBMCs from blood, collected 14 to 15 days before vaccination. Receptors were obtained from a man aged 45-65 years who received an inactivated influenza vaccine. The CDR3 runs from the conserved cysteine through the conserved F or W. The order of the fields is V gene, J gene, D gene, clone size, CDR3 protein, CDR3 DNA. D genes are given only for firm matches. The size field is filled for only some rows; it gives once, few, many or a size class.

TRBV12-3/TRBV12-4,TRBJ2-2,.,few,CASSRTGYTGELFF,TGTGCCAGCAGCCGAACCGGCTACACCGGGGAGCTGTTTTTT
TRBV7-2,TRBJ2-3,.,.,CASSNGGLASFTDTQYF,TGTGCCAGCAGCAATGGGGGGTTAGCAAGCTTCACAGATACGCAGTATTTT
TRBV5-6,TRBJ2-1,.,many,CASSSPHRSSYNEQFF,TGTGCCAGCAGCTCACCCCATCGTTCGTCCTACAATGAGCAGTTCTTC
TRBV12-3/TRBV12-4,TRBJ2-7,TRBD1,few,CASRMGQTGTGQYEQYF,TGTGCCAGCAGGATGGGCCAAACCGGGACAGGGCAATACGAGCAGTACTTC
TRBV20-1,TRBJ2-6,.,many,CSARDLFAGANVLTF,TGCAGTGCTAGAGATCTGTTTGCTGGGGCCAACGTCCTGACTTTC
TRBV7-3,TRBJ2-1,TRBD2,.,CASSLWASGRASEQFF,TGTGCCAGCAGCTTATGGGCTAGCGGGAGGGCTAGTGAGCAGTTCTTC
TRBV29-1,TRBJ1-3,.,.,CSVSAGSPNAGNTIYF,TGCAGCGTCTCCGCCGGGTCTCCCAACGCCGGAAACACCATATATTTT
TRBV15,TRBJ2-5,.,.,CATSRLQGKQETQYF,TGTGCCACCAGCAGACTACAGGGAAAGCAAGAGACCCAGTACTTC
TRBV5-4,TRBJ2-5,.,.,CASSPRAPTTQETQYF,TGTGCCAGCAGCCCCCGGGCACCGACCACTCAAGAGACCCAGTACTTC
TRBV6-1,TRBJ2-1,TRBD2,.,CASSGTSGSREQFF,TGTGCCAGCAGTGGGACTAGCGGGAGCCGTGAGCAGTTCTTC
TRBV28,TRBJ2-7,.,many,CASSTGPPRDEQYF,TGTGCCAGCAGCACGGGACCCCCGCGGGACGAGCAGTACTTC
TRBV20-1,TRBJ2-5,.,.,CSASPSSGWSETQYF,TGCAGTGCTAGCCCCTCGTCCGGCTGGTCGGAGACCCAGTACTTC
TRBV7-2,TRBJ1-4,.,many,CASSLSSHTLSGEKLFF,TGTGCCAGCAGCCTCTCCTCCCACACACTATCCGGTGAAAAACTGTTTTTT
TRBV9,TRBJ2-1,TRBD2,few,CASSVDWGGEQFF,TGTGCCAGCAGCGTAGATTGGGGGGGTGAGCAGTTCTTC
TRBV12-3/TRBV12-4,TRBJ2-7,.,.,CASSLPGPVPEQYF,TGTGCCAGCAGTTTACCAGGGCCTGTCCCCGAGCAGTACTTC
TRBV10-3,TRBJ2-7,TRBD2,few,CAISRGREGNEQYF,TGTGCCATTAGCCGCGGCCGGGAGGGCAACGAGCAGTACTTC
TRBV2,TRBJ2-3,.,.,CASSVFLVTDTQYF,TGTGCCAGCAGTGTTTTTCTTGTGACAGATACGCAGTATTTT
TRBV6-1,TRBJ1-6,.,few,CASSAQTGGYNSPLHF,TGTGCCAGCAGCGCGCAGACAGGCGGCTATAATTCACCCCTCCACTTT
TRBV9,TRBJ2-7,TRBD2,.,CASSASAGVLDEQYF,TGTGCCAGCAGCGCGTCAGCGGGGGTCCTAGACGAGCAGTACTTC
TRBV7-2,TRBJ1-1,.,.,CASSLVQGSEAFF,TGTGCCAGCAGCTTAGTGCAGGGCTCGGAAGCTTTCTTT
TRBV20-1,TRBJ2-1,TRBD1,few,CSLGQGARNEQFF,TGCAGTCTAGGACAGGGGGCTCGTAATGAGCAGTTCTTC
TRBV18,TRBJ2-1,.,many,CASSPGHNEQFF,TGTGCCAGCTCACCGGGCCACAATGAGCAGTTCTTC
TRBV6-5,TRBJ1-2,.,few,CASSYSSFTGRNYGYTF,TGTGCCAGCAGTTACTCGAGTTTCACAGGTCGGAACTATGGCTACACCTTC
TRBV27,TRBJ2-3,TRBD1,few,CASSYYRGPTDTQYF,TGTGCCAGCAGTTACTACAGGGGTCCCACAGATACGCAGTATTTT
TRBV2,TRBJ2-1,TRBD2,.,CASSGVIPSGRRNEQFF,TGTGCCAGCAGTGGTGTCATCCCCAGCGGGAGGCGGAATGAGCAGTTCTTC
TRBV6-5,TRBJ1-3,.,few,CASSYKAAGNTIYF,TGTGCCAGCAGTTACAAGGCTGCTGGAAACACCATATATTTT
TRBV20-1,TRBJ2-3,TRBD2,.,CSASGKGRTDTQYF,TGCAGTGCCAGCGGGAAAGGGCGCACAGATACGCAGTATTTT
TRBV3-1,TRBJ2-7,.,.,CASSQGSGSFEQYF,TGTGCCAGCAGCCAAGGTTCGGGATCGTTCGAGCAGTACTTC
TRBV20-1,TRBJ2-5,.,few,CSAEVRTTQVGTQYF,TGCAGTGCTGAAGTTAGGACCACCCAGGTTGGGACCCAGTACTTC
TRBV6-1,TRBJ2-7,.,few,CASRRDATGYEQYF,TGTGCCAGCAGGAGGGACGCAACGGGCTACGAGCAGTACTTC
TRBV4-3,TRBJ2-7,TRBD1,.,CASSQDTGGYEQCF,TGCGCCAGCAGCCAAGATACAGGGGGCTACGAGCAGTGCTTC
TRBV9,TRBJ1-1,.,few,CASSVVWNTEAFF,TGTGCCAGCAGCGTAGTTTGGAACACTGAAGCTTTCTTT
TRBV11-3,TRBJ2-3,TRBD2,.,CASSLVGTSGIRADTQYF,TGTGCCAGCAGCTTAGTCGGGACTAGCGGGATTCGCGCAGATACGCAGTATTTT
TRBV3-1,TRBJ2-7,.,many,CASSSTSSRFSEQYF,TGTGCCAGCAGCTCGACTAGTTCTAGGTTTAGCGAGCAGTACTTC
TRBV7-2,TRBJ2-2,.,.,CASSRRDFHTGELFF,TGTGCCAGCAGCCGTCGGGACTTCCACACCGGGGAGCTGTTTTTT
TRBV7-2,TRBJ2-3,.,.,CASSSTGTPSTDTQYF,TGTGCCAGCAGCTCCACCGGGACCCCTAGCACAGATACGCAGTATTTT
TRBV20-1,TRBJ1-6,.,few,CSARDQGSYNSPLHF,TGCAGTGCTAGAGATCAAGGCAGCTATAATTCACCCCTCCACTTT
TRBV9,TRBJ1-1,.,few,CASSVALPAAREAFF,TGTGCCAGCAGCGTAGCTTTGCCGGCAGCCCGCGAAGCTTTCTTT
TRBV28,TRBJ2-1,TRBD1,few,CASSAQGASNEQFF,TGTGCCAGCAGTGCCCAGGGGGCCAGTAATGAGCAGTTCTTC
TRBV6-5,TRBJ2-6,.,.,CASSLHVSGANVLTF,TGTGCCAGCAGTTTACATGTCTCTGGGGCCAACGTCCTGACTTTC
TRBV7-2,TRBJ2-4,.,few,CASSIGGSKNIQYF,TGTGCCAGCAGTATAGGGGGAAGCAAAAACATTCAGTACTTC
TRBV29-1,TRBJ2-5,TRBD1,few,CSERTGGETQYF,TGCAGCGAAAGGACAGGAGGAGAGACCCAGTACTTC
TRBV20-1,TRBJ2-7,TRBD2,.,CSARGTSGLTYEQYF,TGCAGTGCTAGAGGAACTAGCGGGCTAACCTACGAGCAGTACTTC
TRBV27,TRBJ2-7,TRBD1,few,CASSSPQGDYEQYF,TGTGCCAGCAGTTCGCCCCAGGGGGACTACGAGCAGTACTTC
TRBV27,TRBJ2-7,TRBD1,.,CASSFRTGEVIYEQYF,TGTGCCAGCAGTTTTAGGACAGGGGAGGTAATTTACGAGCAGTACTTC
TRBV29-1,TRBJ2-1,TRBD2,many,CSVEDRLAGSYNEQFF,TGCAGCGTTGAAGATAGACTAGCCGGCTCCTACAATGAGCAGTTCTTC
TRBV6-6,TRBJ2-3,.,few,CASSYPPSDTQYF,TGTGCCAGCAGTTACCCACCCTCAGATACGCAGTATTTT
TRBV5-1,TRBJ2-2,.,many,CASSLARSNTGELFF,TGCGCCAGCAGCTTGGCCAGATCGAACACCGGGGAGCTGTTTTTT
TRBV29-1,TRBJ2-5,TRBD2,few,CSVKGLAAETQYF,TGCAGCGTTAAGGGACTAGCGGCAGAGACCCAGTACTTC
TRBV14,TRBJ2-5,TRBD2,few,CASSHSRPPLAGGLQETQYF,TGTGCCAGCAGCCATAGTCGACCCCCTCTAGCGGGGGGACTCCAAGAGACCCAGTACTTC
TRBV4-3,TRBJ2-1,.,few,CASSRDRYSYNEQFF,TGCGCCAGCAGCCGAGACAGGTATTCCTACAATGAGCAGTTCTTC
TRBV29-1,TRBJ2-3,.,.,CSVEIPQKTDTQYF,TGCAGCGTTGAAATCCCCCAGAAGACAGATACGCAGTATTTT
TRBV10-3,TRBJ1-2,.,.,CAISETGTGGRYGYTF,TGTGCCATCAGTGAGACCGGGACCGGGGGACGCTATGGCTACACCTTC
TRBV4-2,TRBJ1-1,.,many,CASSQADGGGDTEAFF,TGTGCCAGCAGCCAAGCCGATGGGGGAGGTGACACTGAAGCTTTCTTT
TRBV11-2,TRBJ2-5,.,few,CASSQGPDYLETQYF,TGTGCCAGCAGCCAGGGGCCGGACTACCTAGAGACCCAGTACTTC